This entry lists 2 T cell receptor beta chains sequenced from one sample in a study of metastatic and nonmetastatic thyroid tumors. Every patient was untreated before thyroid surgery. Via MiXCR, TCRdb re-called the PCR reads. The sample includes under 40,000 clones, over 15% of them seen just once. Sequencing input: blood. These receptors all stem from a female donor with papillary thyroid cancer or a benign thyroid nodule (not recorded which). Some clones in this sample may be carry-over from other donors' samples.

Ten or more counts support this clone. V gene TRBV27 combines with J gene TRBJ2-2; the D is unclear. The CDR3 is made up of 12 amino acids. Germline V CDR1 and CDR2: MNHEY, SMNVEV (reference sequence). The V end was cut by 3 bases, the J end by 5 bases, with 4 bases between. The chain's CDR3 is CASSLGTGELFF. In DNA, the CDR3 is TGTGCCAGCAGTTTGGGGACCGGGGAGCTGTTTTTT.

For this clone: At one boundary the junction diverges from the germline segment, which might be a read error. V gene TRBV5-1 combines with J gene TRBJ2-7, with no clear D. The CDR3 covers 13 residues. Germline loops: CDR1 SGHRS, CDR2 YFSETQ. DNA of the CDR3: TGCGCCAACAGCCGGTACGTATACTACGAGCAGTACTTC. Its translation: CANSRYVYYEQYF.